This TCR beta chain came from a study of tumor-infiltrating lymphocytes in primary liver carcinoma. Study-wide results and caveats: It was tumor-adjacent and tumor-blood pairs that overlapped less than tumor region pairs did.

The CDR3 spans 19 residues. Germline CDR1 is SEHNR and CDR2 is FQNEAQ (reference sequence). Trimming took off 5 bases at V and 5 bases at J, with 28 bases between the two ends. This clonotype was counted a single time. Its specificity is unknown. Making TCR beta cDNA involved around 510 ng total RNA and a constant-region primer. Library construction for TCR beta comprised three nested multiplex PCR rounds performed with slightly modified ARM-PCR. For around 11 cycles apiece, the opening two PCR rounds ran with TRBV1-TRBV30 forward primers and a C-beta reverse primer. TCRdb reprocessed the multiplex PCR reads with MiXCR, giving one entry per CDR3 protein. The profile shows about 320,000 distinct CDR3 sequences, less than 75% of them singletons. In addition to blood RNA drawn from unsorted whole blood, germline DNA was extracted.

This chain links TRBV7-9 with TRBJ2-1; TRBD1 might be the D (7 bases). The source material was peripheral blood. The source is a man in his forties with primary liver carcinoma and hepatitis B virus infection. The CDR3 DNA reads TGTGCCAGCAGCCCTCATCCTCCGAGCAAGGACAGGAGGGACAATGAGCAGTTCTTC. Encoded protein: CASSPHPPSKDRRDNEQFF. Full variable domain (remainder filled in from reference TRBV7-9 and TRBJ2-1): DTGVSQNPRHKITKRGQNVTFRCDPISEHNRLYWYRQTLGQGPEFLTYFQNEAQLEKSRLLSDRFSAERPKGSFSTLEIQRTEQGDSAMYLCASSPHPPSKDRRDNEQFFGPGTRLTVL.